This entry features one T cell receptor beta chain sequence. Its antigen is undetermined. As TCR cDNA was made by 5'RACE template switching, a universal primer site and UMIs were added. TCRdb called the 5' RACE reads again in MiXCR, with one record for every CDR3 protein. The top ten clones hold over 3% of a sample with hundreds of thousands of distinct CDR3 sequences, roughly 8.7% of them seen once. The sample originates from a study of T cells after yellow fever vaccination. Overall study findings and caveats: Clones from primary vaccination mostly reappeared after the booster (approximately 95% CD4, roughly 87% CD8). Weaker, the secondary response peaked sooner, at day 5 versus 15. FACS-sorted repertoires might harbor abundant contaminating clonotypes from the bulk population.

Per the germline V gene, CDR1 is DFQATT and CDR2 is SNEGSKA (reference sequence). The CDR3 loop spans 12 amino acids. V was cut by 3 bases and J by 6 bases, with 12 bases left in between. This receptor was identified in a man aged 18-30 years who received the YFV17D yellow fever vaccine. Sequenced here: CD4+ T cells sorted from PBMCs, sampled 5 days after the yellow fever booster vaccination. The chain couples TRBV20-1 to TRBJ2-7; a weak D match, TRBD2 (6 bases). CDR3 amino acids: CSASPGTGEQYF. The CDR3 DNA reads TGCAGTGCTAGCCCCGGGACTGGCGAGCAGTACTTC.